This T cell receptor beta chain emerged from a study of cytomegalovirus exposure and HLA in healthy donors. Study-level findings and limits: The likely explanation for a cluster of highly shared sequence variants was sequencing artifact. An analysis that was carried out later associated some 17,000 TCR beta sequences with HLA alleles at 0.05 false discovery rate. Upon later analysis, TCR association rates were observed to vary by HLA locus, being highest for DRB1 and lowest for HLA-C.

For this clone: Its antigen is undetermined.

The donors comprised healthy bone marrow donors. The PCR made use of 60 Vbeta and 13 Jbeta primers. Assay: immunoSEQ multiplex PCR; the TCRdb copy retains only in-frame clones and omits some. Among approximately 160,000 clones, about four fifths were seen once, and the ten largest hold more than 4%. Sequencing was performed on PBMCs. This clonotype was sampled from a girl under 18 in good health and CMV-seropositive.

CDR3 in amino acids: CSVAEGFVTEAFF. In nucleotides, the CDR3 is TGCAGCGTTGCGGAGGGGTTTGTCACTGAAGCTTTCTTT. The rearrangement uses TRBV29-1 and TRBJ1-1; a weak D match, TRBD1 (5 bases). CDR3 size: 13 residues. The germline V gene encodes CDR1 SQVTM and CDR2 ANQGSEA. The V end lost 4 bases, the J end lost 4 bases, and 13 bases lay between the germline ends.